The 23 T cell receptor beta chains below were found in one sample sequenced in a study of a mutant IDH1 vaccine in newly diagnosed glioma. TCRdb's table, derived via immunoSEQ multiplex PCR, lists solely in-frame clones and lacks some. The sample includes 40,000 or so clones, 70% to 90% of them seen just once. As to time point: week 5, during vaccination. Alongside topical imiquimod, each dose of vaccine comprised 300 ug of mutant IDH1 20-mer peptide. For these TCRs, the target antigens are not known. This specimen consisted of PBMCs, obtained from a glioma patient whose treatment included an IDH1 peptide vaccine. These receptor sequences come from a man between 35 and 55 years old with glioma.

The genes are TRBV7-6 and TRBJ2-2, with TRBD1 matching 11 bases. CDR3 length: 15 amino acids. Germline CDR1 is SGHVS and CDR2 is FNYEAQ. Trimming cost V 7 bases and J 5 bases; bases outside gene matches: 6. CDR3 protein: CASTRTGGRTGELFF. For the CDR3, the DNA is TGTGCCAGCACGAGGACAGGGGGCAGGACCGGGGAGCTGTTTTTT.

The chain uses TRBV5-6 and TRBJ2-7, with D tentatively TRBD2 (5 bases). Germline-derived CDR1 and CDR2 are SGHDT and YYEEEE. The CDR3 length is 16 residues. V shed 0 bases and J shed 4 bases, with 17 bases lying between them. The CDR3 region is CASSLDRGTFPYEQYF. For the CDR3, the DNA is TGTGCCAGCAGCTTGGACCGGGGTACTTTCCCTTACGAGCAGTACTTC.

This sequence joins TRBV4-1 and TRBJ2-4; TRBD2 matches at 13 bases. Germline V gene lookup returns CDR1 MGHRA and CDR2 YSYEKL. This CDR3 has 16 amino acids. V lost 2 bases, J lost 6 bases, and 4 bases stayed unmatched. The CDR3 DNA is TGCGCCAGCAGCCAATACGGGACTAGCGGGGCAAACATTCAGTACTTC. Its protein product is CASSQYGTSGANIQYF.

The chain uses TRBV19 and TRBJ2-3; D is perhaps TRBD1 or TRBD2 (5 bases each). CDR3 length: 14 amino acids. V was clipped by 7 bases and J by 2 bases, with 13 bases between them. The germline gives CDR1 LNHDA, CDR2 SQIVND (reference sequence). DNA for the CDR3: TGTGCCAGTACCGAGAGGGGTAACACAGATACGCAGTATTTT. Encoded protein: CASTERGNTDTQYF.

The chain couples TRBV7-2 to TRBJ2-1, with 9 bases aligning to TRBD1. The CDR3 has 13 residues. The V gene's germline CDR1 is SGHTA and CDR2 FQGNSA. The trim removed 5 bases at V and 6 bases at J, leaving 2 bases unmatched. The CDR3: CASSRDRVNEQFF. The CDR3 DNA is TGTGCCAGCAGCCGGGACAGGGTCAATGAGCAGTTCTTC.

This clone was counted a single time. The V and J genes are TRBV6-5 and TRBJ2-5; D unclear. Trimming stripped 2 bases from V and 7 bases from J, with 14 bases between. The CDR3 spans 14 residues. Germline lookup yields CDR1 MNHEY and CDR2 SVGAGI. CDR3 amino acids: CASSYAAEVGTQYF. The CDR3 DNA is TGTGCCAGCAGTTACGCAGCAGAGGTTGGGACCCAGTACTTC.

This sequence joins TRBV25-1 and TRBJ2-7; a weak D match, TRBD1 (6 bases). Trimming removed 3 bases at V and 5 bases at J, with 14 bases between. The CDR3 covers 14 residues. Germline values: CDR1 MGHDK, CDR2 SYGVNS. The CDR3 sequence: CASSDPNRAHEQYF. The CDR3 DNA follows: TGTGCCAGCAGTGATCCTAACAGGGCCCACGAGCAGTACTTC.

The chain combines TRBV7-9 with TRBJ1-4; perhaps TRBD1 as D (6 bases). The CDR3 consists of 15 residues. V was cut by 3 bases and J by 5 bases, with 13 bases left in between. Germline V lookup: CDR1 SEHNR, CDR2 FQNEAQ (reference sequence). The CDR3 DNA is TGTGCCAGCAGCTTCCGGGCAGGGACAAATGAAAAACTGTTTTTT. It yields the protein CASSFRAGTNEKLFF.

CDR3: CASGGGDRGRETQYF. CDR3 coding DNA: TGCGCCAGCGGAGGCGGGGACAGGGGACGAGAGACCCAGTACTTC. This chain joins TRBV5-1 and TRBJ2-5; 10 nucleotides align to TRBD1. The V gene's germline CDR1 is SGHRS and CDR2 YFSETQ. Losses at the gene ends were 7 bases for V and 4 bases for J; bases not matched to a gene: 10. The CDR3 sequence is 15 residues long. Complete variable domain (other parts from reference TRBV5-1 and TRBJ2-5): KAGVTQTPRYLIKTRGQQVTLSCSPISGHRSVSWYQQTPGQGLQFLFEYFSETQRNKGNFPGRFSGRQFSNSRSEMNVSTLELGDSALYLCASGGGDRGRETQYFGPGTRLLVL.

The V call is TRBV6-4, the J call TRBJ2-7; TRBD2 might be the D (5 bases). The germline V gene has CDR1 MRHNA and CDR2 SNTAGT. Between the trimmed V and J ends, which lost 11 bases and 1 base, there was a span of 18 bases. The CDR3 extends over 14 amino acids. CDR3 in DNA: TGTGCCTCCTCCGGGGTGCCTGTTTCCTACGAGCAGTACTTC. Translating gives CASSGVPVSYEQYF.

This chain connects TRBV6-1 to TRBJ2-7, with a possible D match to TRBD2 (5 bases). Germline V gene lookup returns CDR1 MNHNS and CDR2 SASEGT. V was cut by 8 bases and J by 5 bases, with 16 bases left in between. The CDR3 totals 13 residues. DNA for the CDR3: TGTGCCAGCGGAGGAAGGTTGTCCGACGAGCAGTACTTC. Translation gives CASGGRLSDEQYF.

This rearrangement joins TRBV7-8 to TRBJ2-7; D uncertain. This CDR3 comprises 13 residues. V was shortened by 5 bases and J by 3 bases, with 11 bases between the two germline ends. Germline CDR1 is SGHVS and CDR2 is FQNEAQ. CDR3 in DNA: TGTGCCAGCAGCCCAACTTCGGGCTACGAGCAGTACTTC. Its protein product is CASSPTSGYEQYF.

The V gene is TRBV4-3, the J gene TRBJ2-3; 7 nucleotides line up with TRBD1. Germline V gene sequence: CDR1 LGHNA, CDR2 YSLEER. Trimming took 4 bases from V and 4 from J; bases not matched to a gene: 11. The length of the CDR3 is 16 residues. The CDR3 coding sequence is TGCGCCAGCAGCCCGGACAGGAGCCGAGCGTCAGATACGCAGTATTTT. It specifies CASSPDRSRASDTQYF.

The chain joins TRBV19 to TRBJ2-5; D remains ambiguous. This CDR3 contains 13 residues. Germline CDR1 is LNHDA and CDR2 is SQIVND (reference sequence). V lost 7 bases to trimming and J lost 2 bases, with 11 bases between them. CDR3 residues: CASNKGGQETQYF. The CDR3 DNA follows: TGTGCCAGTAATAAAGGCGGACAAGAGACCCAGTACTTC.

This chain uses TRBV5-6 with TRBJ2-5; possible D gene TRBD2, 5 bases. This CDR3 spans 13 amino acids. V dropped 4 bases and J dropped 5 bases, with 12 bases sitting between them. The germline gives CDR1 SGHDT, CDR2 YYEEEE. CDR3: CASSTTRGETQYF. The CDR3, as DNA: TGTGCCAGCAGCACCACTCGAGGGGAGACCCAGTACTTC.

This clone is a singleton in its sample. The gene calls are TRBV27 and TRBJ2-7; 11 bases agree with TRBD1. Germline assignment: CDR1 MNHEY and CDR2 SMNVEV (reference sequence). The V and J ends lost 5 bases and 1 base, in that order; junction bases with no gene match: 7. There are 16 residues in the CDR3. In DNA form, the CDR3 reads TGTGCCAGCAGTCTCAACCGGGACAGGGGGTCCTACGAGCAGTACTTC. Amino acids: CASSLNRDRGSYEQYF.

This clone was found a few times. Here the CDR3 DNA reads TGTGCCAGCAGCTTAGCCACTCGGGGCGTTCAGCCCCAGCATTTT. Its protein product is CASSLATRGVQPQHF. The chain has TRBV7-2 and TRBJ1-5; perhaps TRBD1 as D (5 bases). From germline, CDR1 is SGHTA and CDR2 FQGNSA. V shed 0 bases and J shed 6 bases, with 12 bases lying between them. CDR3 size: 15 residues.

The chain uses TRBV9 and TRBJ2-2; 7 positions agree with TRBD2. Germline V CDR1 and CDR2: SGDLS, YYNGEE. This CDR3 spans 16 amino acids. Losses at the gene ends were 4 bases for V and 6 bases for J; bases not matched to a gene: 12. CDR3 DNA sequence: TGTGCCAGCAGCCCTCGACTAGCTTTCTCTTCCGGGGAGCTGTTTTTT. Translation: CASSPRLAFSSGELFF. Full variable domain (remainder filled in from reference TRBV9 and TRBJ2-2): DSGVTQTPKHLITATGQRVTLRCSPRSGDLSVYWYQQSLDQGLQFLIQYYNGEERAKGNILERFSAQQFPDLHSELNLSSLELGDSALYFCASSPRLAFSSGELFFGEGSRLTVL.

This chain connects TRBV5-1 to TRBJ2-3, with 7 bases that match TRBD1. The CDR3 covers 15 residues. V dropped 0 bases and J dropped 2; count of bases not matched to a gene: 3. In germline, CDR1 is SGHRS, CDR2 YFSETQ. The CDR3 is CASSLAGQYTDTQYF. CDR3 nucleotide sequence: TGCGCCAGCAGCTTGGCGGGACAGTACACAGATACGCAGTATTTT.

The V and J genes are TRBV5-1 and TRBJ1-5; a possible D gene is TRBD1 (6 bases). The germline V gene encodes CDR1 SGHRS and CDR2 YFSETQ. The CDR3 runs 15 residues. V was cut by 2 bases and J by 7 bases, with 16 bases left in between. CDR3: CASSLTGAWTQPQHF. The CDR3 DNA follows: TGCGCCAGCAGCTTAACGGGGGCATGGACGCAGCCCCAGCATTTT.

The chain recombines TRBV11-2 with TRBJ1-2; 9 bases are a match to TRBD1. Looked up from germline, CDR1 is SGHAT and CDR2 is FQNNGV. V lost 5 bases, J lost 6 bases, and 7 bases stayed unmatched. This CDR3 spans 14 amino acids. Here the CDR3 DNA reads TGTGCCAGCAGCCCAACAGGGGGCCGTCATGGCTACACCTTC. The encoded protein is CASSPTGGRHGYTF.

This clone turned up a few times. Other nucleotide sequences in the sample specify the same CDR3. The V gene is TRBV6-5, the J gene TRBJ1-2; 8 bases line up with TRBD1. The V gene end was trimmed by 6 bases and the J gene end by 6 bases; junction bases not matched to a gene: 6. This CDR3 has 13 residues. CDR1 MNHEY and CDR2 SVGAGI come from the germline V gene. CDR3 coding DNA: TGTGCCAGCAGAAGGGACAGGCAGGATGGCTACACCTTC. This translates into CASRRDRQDGYTF.

CDR3 amino acids: CASRKLAGIAYEQYF. The CDR3 nucleotides are TGTGCCAGCAGAAAGCTAGCGGGAATCGCCTACGAGCAGTACTTC. The chain is built from TRBV28 and TRBJ2-7; the match to TRBD2 covers 9 bases. CDR1 and CDR2 (germline): MDHEN, SYDVKM. The CDR3 consists of 15 residues. The V and J ends lost 6 bases and 2 bases, in that order; junction bases with no gene match: 8.